These 14 T cell receptor beta chains were sequenced from one sample in a study of blood T cell repertoires in COVID-19. Only in-frame clones appear in the TCRdb table, and some are missing; sequencing was by immunoSEQ multiplex PCR. The sample includes more than 350,000 clones, about 88% of them seen just once. The sequencing sample was made of PBMCs or T cells enriched from blood (not recorded which). Receptors were obtained from a young woman who had been exposed to COVID-19.

The V gene is TRBV29-1, the J gene TRBJ1-6, with D tentatively TRBD1 (5 bases). V was shortened by 5 bases and J by 0 bases, with 11 bases between the two germline ends. The CDR3 contains 15 residues. Germline CDR1 and CDR2: SQVTM and ANQGSEA. CDR3 DNA: TGCAGCGTTTGGGTGGGGGGCTCCTATAATTCACCCCTCCACTTT. Its translation is CSVWVGGSYNSPLHF.

This sequence joins TRBV9 and TRBJ1-2; D remains ambiguous. The V end was cut by 3 bases, the J end by 8 bases, with 17 bases between. The germline V gene encodes CDR1 SGDLS and CDR2 YYNGEE. The CDR3 runs to 14 residues. CDR3 loop: CASSGTRAGYGYTF. The CDR3 DNA sequence: TGTGCCAGCAGCGGGACGAGGGCAGGTTACGGCTACACCTTC.

The rearrangement links TRBV2 to TRBJ1-2; tentative D call: TRBD1 (6 bases). The CDR3 runs 13 residues. Germline V gene lookup returns CDR1 SNHLY and CDR2 FYNNEI. With 4 bases removed from V and 7 bases from J, the gap between germline ends came to 13 bases. The CDR3, as DNA: TGTGCCAGCAGTGGATCAGGGGTCTCTGGCTACACCTTC. This sequence encodes CASSGSGVSGYTF.

The chain links TRBV27 to TRBJ2-1; 8 bases line up with TRBD2. The CDR3 is 16 residues long. From germline, CDR1 is MNHEY and CDR2 SMNVEV (reference sequence). The V gene end was trimmed by 0 bases and the J gene end by 5 bases; junction bases not matched to a gene: 6. DNA of the CDR3: TGTGCCAGCAGTTTATCGGCTAGCGGGTCCAACAATGAGCAGTTCTTC. Protein product: CASSLSASGSNNEQFF.

CDR3 residues: CASSRQEVAYEQYF. CDR3 nucleotide sequence: TGTGCCAGCAGCCGCCAGGAAGTTGCCTACGAGCAGTACTTC. The V call is TRBV6-5, the J call TRBJ2-7, with unresolved D. Trimming removed 6 bases at V and 2 bases at J, with 14 bases between. The length of the CDR3 is 14 residues. The germline V gene has CDR1 MNHEY and CDR2 SVGAGI.

A remark on this clone: The sample holds other DNA sequences that translate to the same CDR3. The CDR3, as DNA: TGTGCCAGCAGGGGACAGGGTCGGGGTTATGGCTACACCTTC. Translation gives CASRGQGRGYGYTF. The chain joins TRBV28 to TRBJ1-2; 9 bases agree with TRBD1. Per the germline V gene, CDR1 is MDHEN and CDR2 is SYDVKM. V dropped 6 bases and J dropped 5; count of bases not matched to a gene: 7. CDR3 length: 14 residues.

The rearrangement uses TRBV28 and TRBJ1-1, with TRBD1 as a possible D gene (6 bases). The CDR3 spans 12 residues. Germline CDR1 and CDR2: MDHEN and SYDVKM. V lost 2 bases to trimming and J lost 8 bases, with 9 bases between them. The CDR3 region is CASSLAGEEAFF. CDR3 DNA: TGTGCCAGCAGTTTAGCAGGGGAGGAAGCTTTCTTT.

This chain connects TRBV18 to TRBJ1-5; tentatively, D is TRBD1 (5 bases). CDR1 KGHSH and CDR2 LQKENI come from the germline V gene. The CDR3 spans 19 residues. Between the trimmed V and J ends, which lost 3 bases and 0 bases, there was a span of 21 bases. Here the CDR3 DNA reads TGTGCCAGCTCACCTACCGGCCTCGGGGGAGGGGTTAGCAATCAGCCCCAGCATTTT. It codes for CASSPTGLGGGVSNQPQHF.

DNA for the CDR3: TGTGCCAGCAGCGTAGAAGCTGAAGCGAACACTGAAGCTTTCTTT. It translates to CASSVEAEANTEAFF. This chain joins TRBV9 and TRBJ1-1; no clear D gene. V lost 0 bases and J lost 1, with 10 bases in between. Germline V gene data show CDR1 as SGDLS and CDR2 as YYNGEE. CDR3 length equals 15 residues.

This clone was recorded once. Other DNA sequences of this sample code for an identical CDR3. Written as DNA, the CDR3 is TGTGCCAGTAGGCTGGGGGGAGCCAAAAACATTCAGTACTTC. Amino acids: CASRLGGAKNIQYF. The chain recombines TRBV19 with TRBJ2-4; tentatively, D is TRBD2 (6 bases). Germline V gives CDR1 LNHDA, CDR2 SQIVND (reference sequence). Between the trimmed V and J ends, which lost 6 bases and 0 bases, there was a span of 9 bases. This CDR3 region has 14 residues.

This chain links TRBV4-3 with TRBJ1-3; D is undetermined. Deletions cut 1 base from V and 0 bases from J, with 10 bases between. The CDR3 is 16 amino acids. Per the germline V gene, CDR1 is LGHNA and CDR2 is YSLEER. The DNA of the CDR3 is TGCGCCAGCAGCCAAGGAGGGCTGAGCTCTGGAAACACCATATATTTT. Translating gives CASSQGGLSSGNTIYF.

CDR3 residues: CASSSGLALYNEQFF. For the CDR3, the DNA is TGTGCCAGCAGTTCAGGACTAGCGTTATATAATGAGCAGTTCTTC. The chain carries TRBV27 and TRBJ2-1; 9 bases align to TRBD2. The ends lost 4 bases at V and 7 bases at J; junction bases unmatched: 8. CDR3 length: 15 amino acids. CDR1 MNHEY and CDR2 SMNVEV come from the germline V gene (reference sequence).

The gene calls are TRBV9 and TRBJ1-2; 8 nucleotides line up with TRBD1. CDR3 size: 17 residues. Germline-derived CDR1 and CDR2 are SGDLS and YYNGEE. The ends lost 0 bases at V and 3 bases at J; junction bases unmatched: 10. CDR3 coding DNA: TGTGCCAGCAGCGTAGCCGGTACCCAGGACAGGGACTATGGCTACACCTTC. The encoded protein is CASSVAGTQDRDYGYTF.

The count of this clone is one. The chain is built from TRBV28 and TRBJ1-2; unclear D gene. CDR1 is MDHEN and CDR2 is SYDVKM in the germline V gene. CDR3 size: 14 residues. Trimming shortened V by 3 bases and J by 1 base, and 9 bases separated the two germline ends. For the CDR3, the DNA is TGTGCCAGCAGTTTCCGGGGTTTTAACTATGGCTACACCTTC. Translation gives CASSFRGFNYGYTF.